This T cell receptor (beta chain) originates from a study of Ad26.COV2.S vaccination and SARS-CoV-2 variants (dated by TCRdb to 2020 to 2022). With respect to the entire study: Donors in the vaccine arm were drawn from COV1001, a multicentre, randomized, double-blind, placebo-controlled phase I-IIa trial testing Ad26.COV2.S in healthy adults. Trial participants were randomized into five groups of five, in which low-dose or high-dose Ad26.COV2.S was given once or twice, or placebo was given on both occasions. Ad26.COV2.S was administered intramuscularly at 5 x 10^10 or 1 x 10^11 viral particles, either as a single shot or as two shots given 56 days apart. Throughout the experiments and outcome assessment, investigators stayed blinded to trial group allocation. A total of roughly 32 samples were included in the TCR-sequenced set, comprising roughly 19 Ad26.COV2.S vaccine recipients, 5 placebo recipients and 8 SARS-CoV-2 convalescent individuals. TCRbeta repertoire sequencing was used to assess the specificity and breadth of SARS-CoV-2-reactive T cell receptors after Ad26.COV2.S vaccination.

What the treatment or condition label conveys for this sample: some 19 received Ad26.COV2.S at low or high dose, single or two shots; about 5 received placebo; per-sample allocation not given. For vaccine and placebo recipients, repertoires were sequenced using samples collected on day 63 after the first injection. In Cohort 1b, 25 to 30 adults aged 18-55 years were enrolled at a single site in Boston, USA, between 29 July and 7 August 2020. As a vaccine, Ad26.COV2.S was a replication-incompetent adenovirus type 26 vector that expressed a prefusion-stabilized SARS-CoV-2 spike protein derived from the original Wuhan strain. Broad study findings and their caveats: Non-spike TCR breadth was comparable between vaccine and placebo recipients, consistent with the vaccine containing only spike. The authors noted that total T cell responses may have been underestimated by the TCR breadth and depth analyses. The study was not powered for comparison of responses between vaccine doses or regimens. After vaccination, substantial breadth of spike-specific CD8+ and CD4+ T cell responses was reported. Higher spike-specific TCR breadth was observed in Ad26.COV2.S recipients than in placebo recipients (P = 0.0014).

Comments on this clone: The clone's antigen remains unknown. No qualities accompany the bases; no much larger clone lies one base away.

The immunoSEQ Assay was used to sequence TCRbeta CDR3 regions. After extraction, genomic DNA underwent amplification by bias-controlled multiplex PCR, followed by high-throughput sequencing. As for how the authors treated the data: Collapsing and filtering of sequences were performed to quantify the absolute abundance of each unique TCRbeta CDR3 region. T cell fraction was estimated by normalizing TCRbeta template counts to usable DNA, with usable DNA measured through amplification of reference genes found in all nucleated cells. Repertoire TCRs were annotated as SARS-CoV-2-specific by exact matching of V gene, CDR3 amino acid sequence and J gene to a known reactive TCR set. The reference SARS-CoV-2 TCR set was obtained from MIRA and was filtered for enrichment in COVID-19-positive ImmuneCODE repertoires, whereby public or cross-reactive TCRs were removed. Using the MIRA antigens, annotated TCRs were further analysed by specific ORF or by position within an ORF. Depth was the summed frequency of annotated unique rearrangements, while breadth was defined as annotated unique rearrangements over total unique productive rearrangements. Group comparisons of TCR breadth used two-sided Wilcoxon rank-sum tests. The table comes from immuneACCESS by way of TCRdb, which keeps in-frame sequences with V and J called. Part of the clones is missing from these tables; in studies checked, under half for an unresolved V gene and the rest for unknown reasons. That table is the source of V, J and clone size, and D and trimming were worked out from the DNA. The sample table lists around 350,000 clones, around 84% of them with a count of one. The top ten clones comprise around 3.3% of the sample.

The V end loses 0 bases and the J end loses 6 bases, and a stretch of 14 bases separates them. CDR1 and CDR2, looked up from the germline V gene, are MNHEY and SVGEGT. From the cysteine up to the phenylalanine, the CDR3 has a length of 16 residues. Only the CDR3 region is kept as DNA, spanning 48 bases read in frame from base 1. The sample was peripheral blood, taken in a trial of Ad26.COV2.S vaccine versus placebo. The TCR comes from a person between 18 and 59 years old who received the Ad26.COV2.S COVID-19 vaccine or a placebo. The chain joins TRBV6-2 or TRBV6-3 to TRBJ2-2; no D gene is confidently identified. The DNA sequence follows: TGTGCCAGCAGTTACTCGAGGCCGCTTCGTGCCGGGGAGCTGTTTTTT. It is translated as CASSYSRPLRAGELFF.